The 12 T cell receptor beta chains in this list originate from one sample, sequenced in a study of early T cells in non-severe SARS-CoV-2 infection. TCRdb itself ran the 5' RACE reads through MiXCR, one entry per CDR3 protein. The sample consists of about 80,000 distinct CDR3 sequences, approximately 5% of them appearing once. Sequencing used whole blood, obtained at baseline. Receptors originate from an adult who was a healthcare worker with PCR-confirmed SARS-CoV-2 infection or an uninfected control (not recorded which).

This clonotype was picked up many times. CDR3 coding DNA: TGTGCCAGCAGCCGAAGTGGACGGTCACCCTACGAGCAGTACTTC. Translated, it gives CASSRSGRSPYEQYF. The V call is TRBV7-2, the J call TRBJ2-7, with unresolved D. Between the trimmed V and J ends, which lost 5 bases and 2 bases, there was a span of 16 bases. The CDR3 covers 15 residues. The germline CDR1 and CDR2 sequences are SGHTA and FQGNSA.

This clonotype was detected only a few times. This CDR3 is CASSDPTQGIDEQYF. CDR3 coding DNA: TGTGCCAGCAGTGACCCCACTCAGGGAATTGACGAGCAGTACTTC. This chain links TRBV7-9 with TRBJ2-7, with a weak D call TRBD1 (5 bases). V lost 6 bases, J lost 5 bases, and 20 bases lay in between. This CDR3 has 15 amino acids. The germline CDR1 and CDR2 sequences are SEHNR and FQNEAQ (reference sequence).

This clonotype was counted at least ten times. V is TRBV10-2 and J is TRBJ2-7, with TRBD1 matching 10 bases. The CDR3 runs to 15 residues. V was pared by 3 bases and J by 4 bases, with 6 bases of the junction left unmatched. The V gene's germline CDR1 is WSHSY and CDR2 SAAADI. The CDR3 loop reads CASSDPGTGAYEQYF. In nucleotides, the CDR3 is TGCGCCAGCAGTGACCCCGGGACAGGGGCATACGAGCAGTACTTC.

There are a few counts of this clonotype. The V call is TRBV7-6, the J call TRBJ2-7, with 8 bases that match TRBD1. The CDR3 consists of 16 residues. After removal of 1 base from V and 6 bases from J, the junction contained 11 bases not matched to a gene. The V gene's germline CDR1 is SGHVS and CDR2 FNYEAQ. As DNA, the CDR3 is TGTGCCAGCAGCTTAGGGCGTGCGGACAGGGTGGGCGAGCAGTACTTC. It codes for CASSLGRADRVGEQYF.

This chain uses TRBV10-3 with TRBJ1-5; TRBD1 is a possible D gene (5 bases). CDR1 is ENHRY and CDR2 is SYGVKD in the germline V gene. This CDR3 region has 13 residues. Trimming removed 3 bases at V and 6 bases at J, with 9 bases between. The CDR3 region has the DNA TGTGCCATCAGTGACAGGGTAGGTCAGCCCCAGCATTTT. Translation: CAISDRVGQPQHF.

The chain couples TRBV12-3 or TRBV12-4 to TRBJ2-1; D uncertain. The CDR3 is 12 residues long. V was trimmed by 2 bases and J by 7 bases, leaving 6 bases between them. The chain's CDR3 is CASSLIGNEQFF. DNA of the CDR3: TGTGCCAGCAGTTTAATTGGAAATGAGCAGTTCTTC.

This clonotype occurred many times. The V call is TRBV5-1, the J call TRBJ2-6; tentatively, D is TRBD2 (6 bases). The CDR3 spans 19 residues. Trimming removed 2 bases from V and 0 bases from J, with 18 bases in between. Per the germline V gene, CDR1 is SGHRS and CDR2 is YFSETQ. For the CDR3, the DNA is TGCGCCAGCAGCTTCGCCGGGCTAGCGAACAGCTCTGGGGCCAACGTCCTGACTTTC. Its translation is CASSFAGLANSSGANVLTF.

The chain combines TRBV12-3 or TRBV12-4 with TRBJ1-1; no clear D. The ends were cut back, 0 bases at V and 7 bases at J, with 9 bases in the middle. The CDR3 is 13 amino acids. The CDR3, as DNA: TGTGCCAGCAGTTTAGCTGAGGACGGTGAAGCTTTCTTT. Translated, it gives CASSLAEDGEAFF.

This clonotype was picked up many times. The chain couples TRBV6-5 to TRBJ2-2, with TRBD2 identical over 10 bases. CDR3 length equals 14 residues. CDR1 and CDR2 from the germline V gene are MNHEY and SVGAGI. V lost 8 bases and J lost 4; bases outside the gene matches: 4. CDR3 amino acids: CASLAGESTGELFF. The CDR3, as DNA: TGTGCCAGCCTAGCGGGAGAGAGCACCGGGGAGCTGTTTTTT.

This clonotype was seen a few times. The chain has TRBV20-1 and TRBJ2-7; D ambiguous. V shed 3 bases and J shed 7 bases, with 7 bases lying between them. This CDR3 spans 10 amino acids. Looked up from germline, CDR1 is DFQATT and CDR2 is SNEGSKA (reference sequence). The DNA of the CDR3 is TGCAGTGCTAGGGCTAGGGAGCAGTACTTC. Its translation is CSARAREQYF.

This clonotype was counted ten times or more. This chain joins TRBV18 and TRBJ2-1; weak D call: TRBD2 (5 bases). The CDR3 loop spans 14 amino acids. V was shortened by 3 bases and J by 5 bases, with 11 bases between the two germline ends. Germline CDR1 KGHSH, CDR2 LQKENI. CDR3 region: CASSPSSTDNEQFF. The CDR3 DNA follows: TGTGCCAGCTCACCTTCTAGCACTGACAATGAGCAGTTCTTC.

This clonotype was counted between two and nine times. V usage is TRBV7-2 and J usage is TRBJ2-7; 9 nucleotides align to TRBD2. Germline CDR1 and CDR2: SGHTA and FQGNSA. With 4 bases clipped from V and 6 bases from J, the junction kept 10 bases outside the gene matches. The CDR3 covers 15 residues. This CDR3 reads CASSYSGLASREQYF. CDR3 in DNA: TGTGCCAGCAGCTATTCCGGACTAGCGAGTCGCGAGCAGTACTTC. Together with reference TRBV7-2 and TRBJ2-7, the CDR3 gives the full variable domain: GAGVSQSPSNKVTEKGKDVELRCDPISGHTALYWYRQSLGQGLEFLIYFQGNSAPDKSGLPSDRFSAERTGGSVSTLTIQRTQQEDSAVYLCASSYSGLASREQYFGPGTRLTVT.